This TCR beta chain is from a study of CD8 T cells in ankylosing spondylitis. Broader study findings: Within ankylosing spondylitis blood, a TCR beta motif made up of seven to nine highly homologous variants appeared to be characteristic. Reports say disease-linked clones showed up significantly more in matched ankylosing spondylitis synovial fluid.

This clonotype has more than one count but fewer than ten. No antigen is known for it. Quantitative 5'-RACE was performed with molecular barcodes, and it yielded the TCR beta libraries. TCRdb recomputed calls from the 5' RACE reads with MiXCR, one row per CDR3 protein. The data contain 250,000 to 350,000 distinct CDR3 sequences, around 19% of them singletons. With 0 bases removed from V and 5 bases from J, the gap between germline ends came to 10 bases. The CDR3 has 14 residues. The germline V gene encodes CDR1 LGHNA and CDR2 YNFKEQ. J is TRBJ2-5 and V is TRBV4-2, with D perhaps TRBD1 or TRBD2 (5 bases each). Sequencing input: blood, either unsorted or a sorted T cell fraction (not recorded which). The clonotype comes from a male donor with ankylosing spondylitis or in good health (not recorded which). CDR3 DNA: TGTGCCAGCAGCCAAGAGTTAGGGGAGGAGACCCAGTACTTC. Translated, it gives CASSQELGEETQYF.